This T cell receptor beta chain is from a study of Graves' ophthalmopathy and Graves' hyperthyroidism. The authors amplified TCR beta CDR3 regions from RNA transcripts. Following a first-round RT-PCR that used HTBI primers, a second-round multiplex PCR was carried out. MiXCR, run by TCRdb on the multiplex PCR reads, gives a single entry per CDR3 protein. In the table there are approximately 330,000 distinct CDR3 sequences, 15% to 20% of which are singletons. Study-wide results and limits: Discriminating ophthalmopathy from stable hyperthyroidism, a 13-signature model attained a sensitivity of 85% to 90% and a specificity of just under 84%. It was with 70.59% sensitivity and approximately 72% specificity that the model predicted ophthalmopathy progression.

CDR3 length equals 15 residues. Looked up from germline, CDR1 is MNHEY and CDR2 is SVGAGI. V lost 2 bases and J lost 3; bases outside the gene matches: 5. Moderate-to-severe activity, with CAS ≥3, NOSPECS ≥4 and duration under 3 months, characterized the donors with ophthalmopathy. This clonotype has at least ten counts. Its antigen is as yet unknown. This receptor was taken from an adult man with Graves' ophthalmopathy. This chain connects TRBV6-5 to TRBJ1-2, with 8 bases that match TRBD1. The sample comprised peripheral blood. The CDR3 is CASSYVTGGDYGYTF. The CDR3 DNA reads TGTGCCAGCAGTTACGTTACAGGGGGAGACTATGGCTACACCTTC.